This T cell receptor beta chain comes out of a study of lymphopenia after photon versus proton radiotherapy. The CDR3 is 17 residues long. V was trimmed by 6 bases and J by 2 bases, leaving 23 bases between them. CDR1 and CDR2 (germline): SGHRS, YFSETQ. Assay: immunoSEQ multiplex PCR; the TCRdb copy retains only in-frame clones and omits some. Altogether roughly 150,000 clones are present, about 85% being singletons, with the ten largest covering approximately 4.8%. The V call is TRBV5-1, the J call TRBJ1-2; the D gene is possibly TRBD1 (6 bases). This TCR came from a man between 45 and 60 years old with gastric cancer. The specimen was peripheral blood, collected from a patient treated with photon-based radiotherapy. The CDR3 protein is CASTHDIGGGGNYGYTF. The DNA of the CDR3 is TGCGCCAGCACCCACGACATTGGCGGAGGGGGGAACTATGGCTACACCTTC.